Listed below are T cell receptor beta chains from one sample, sequenced in a study of T cells of healthy individuals. TCRdb passed the 5' RACE reads through MiXCR, listing each CDR3 protein once. Of some 100,000 distinct CDR3 sequences in the sample, about 16% were seen once. The origin of the receptors is a human donor in good health. Both conserved end residues are trimmed from each CDR3. The order of the fields is V gene, J gene, D gene, CDR3 protein. D genes are given only for firm matches.

v_gene: TRBV7-2; j_gene: TRBJ1-6; d_gene: -; CDR3aa: ASSSDLERGKISPLH
v_gene: TRBV12-3/TRBV12-4; j_gene: TRBJ1-2; d_gene: -; CDR3aa: ASTPSWDLYGYT
v_gene: TRBV6-2/TRBV6-3; j_gene: TRBJ2-1; d_gene: TRBD1; CDR3aa: ASSPGQGDYNEQF
v_gene: TRBV5-1; j_gene: TRBJ1-1; d_gene: -; CDR3aa: ASSLDGVDTEAF
v_gene: TRBV11-1; j_gene: TRBJ1-5; d_gene: -; CDR3aa: ASSLEGSNQPQH
v_gene: TRBV28; j_gene: TRBJ2-5; d_gene: -; CDR3aa: ASRSLGETQY
v_gene: TRBV4-2; j_gene: TRBJ1-2; d_gene: TRBD1; CDR3aa: ASSQGLGTAYGYT
v_gene: TRBV6-6; j_gene: TRBJ2-7; d_gene: -; CDR3aa: ASSYSLGPAVYEQY
v_gene: TRBV6-2/TRBV6-3; j_gene: TRBJ2-3; d_gene: -; CDR3aa: ASSRSYLQY
v_gene: TRBV6-5; j_gene: TRBJ1-4; d_gene: -; CDR3aa: ASSLFGRPEKLF
v_gene: TRBV7-6; j_gene: TRBJ2-2; d_gene: -; CDR3aa: ASSNLNTGELF
v_gene: TRBV2; j_gene: TRBJ2-7; d_gene: -; CDR3aa: ASRSKRGETYEQY
v_gene: TRBV21-1; j_gene: TRBJ1-5; d_gene: -; CDR3aa: ASRPAGQVDQPQH
v_gene: TRBV3-1; j_gene: TRBJ1-6; d_gene: -; CDR3aa: ASSQNTGSTLH
v_gene: TRBV19; j_gene: TRBJ2-3; d_gene: TRBD2; CDR3aa: ASTRGLSTDTQY
v_gene: TRBV6-5; j_gene: TRBJ1-6; d_gene: -; CDR3aa: ASSSGRTRINSPLH
v_gene: TRBV19; j_gene: TRBJ2-2; d_gene: -; CDR3aa: ASSIYRDTGELF
v_gene: TRBV5-1; j_gene: TRBJ2-3; d_gene: TRBD1; CDR3aa: ASSLQTGGDTQY
v_gene: TRBV3-1; j_gene: TRBJ2-1; d_gene: TRBD2; CDR3aa: ASSLPPGGLNEQF
v_gene: TRBV28; j_gene: TRBJ1-2; d_gene: TRBD1; CDR3aa: ASQRQGVGYGYT
v_gene: TRBV2; j_gene: TRBJ2-6; d_gene: -; CDR3aa: ASSWDGAGLSGANVLT
v_gene: TRBV20-1; j_gene: TRBJ1-2; d_gene: -; CDR3aa: SARDLSNYGYT
v_gene: TRBV2; j_gene: TRBJ2-1; d_gene: -; CDR3aa: ASSEAGQRGNEQF
v_gene: TRBV2; j_gene: TRBJ2-7; d_gene: -; CDR3aa: ASSERTYEQY